This T cell receptor beta chain derives from a study of tumor-infiltrating lymphocytes in primary liver carcinoma. Researchers generated TCR beta cDNA from approximately 0.55 ug of total RNA, relying on a constant-region primer. Three nested multiplex PCR rounds, a slightly modified ARM-PCR, produced the libraries for TCR beta. The first two PCR rounds used TRBV1-TRBV30 forward primers with a C-beta reverse primer, about 10 cycles each. TCRdb reprocessed the multiplex PCR reads via MiXCR and lists one record per CDR3 protein. The sample holds approximately 80,000 distinct CDR3 sequences; 69% are singletons and the top ten take about 26%. CDR3 length equals 18 residues. After removal of 10 bases from V and 4 bases from J, the junction contained 21 bases not matched to a gene. Germline V lookup: CDR1 SGHAT, CDR2 FQNNGV. Co-extracting RNA and DNA was done with 20-30 mg of unsorted bulk tissue as input. Surgeons resected the patients' primary liver carcinomas. Chronic HBV infection, which was untreated, was present in the patients.

On this clonotype: Without the conserved terminal phenylalanine or tryptophan, this CDR3 likely stems from a read error.

This chain joins TRBV11-2 and TRBJ2-5; 10 bases map to TRBD2. The sequence came from a man aged 35-49 years with primary liver carcinoma and hepatitis B virus infection. Sequenced input: tumor-adjacent normal liver tissue. This chain's CDR3 is CANSLDPWSSGRGETQYL. The CDR3 bases are TGTGCCAACAGTTTAGATCCGTGGTCTAGCGGGAGAGGAGAGACCCAGTACCTC.